A single sample is the source of the 7 T cell receptor beta chains below, sequenced in a study of radiotherapy plus CTLA-4 blockade in lung cancer. Sequenced by immunoSEQ multiplex PCR; TCRdb stores in-frame clones only, minus some. The data hold roughly 120,000 clones, with roughly 77% observed a single time. The sample was peripheral blood, taken from a patient treated with radiotherapy plus ipilimumab. These receptors originate from a human donor with non-small cell lung cancer that progressed on radiotherapy plus ipilimumab. Some clones in this sample may be carry-over from other donors' samples.

The chain employs TRBV19 and TRBJ1-2; D gene uncertain. There are 13 residues in the CDR3. Trimming cost V 8 bases and J 4 bases, with 14 bases left between them. CDR1 LNHDA and CDR2 SQIVND come from the germline V gene (reference sequence). CDR3 nucleotide sequence: TGTGCCAGTGCTGCAGGCTCCGGCTATGGCTACACCTTC. Protein product: CASAAGSGYGYTF.

The chain employs TRBV11-3 and TRBJ2-1; TRBD2 agrees at 11 bases. Per the germline V gene, CDR1 is SGHNT and CDR2 is YENEEA. This CDR3 region has 17 residues. The V segment lost 0 bases and the J segment 5 bases; nucleotides outside the gene matches: 6. The CDR3 region is CASSLDLRLAGNNEQFF. CDR3 nucleotide sequence: TGTGCCAGCAGCTTAGATCTGAGACTAGCGGGGAACAATGAGCAGTTCTTC.

The CDR3 reads CASSPGSSYNEQFF. CDR3 DNA: TGTGCCAGCAGTCCAGGGAGCTCCTACAATGAGCAGTTCTTC. The chain carries TRBV2 and TRBJ2-1, with D perhaps being TRBD1 or TRBD2 (5 bases each). V lost 5 bases, J lost 0 bases, and 8 bases lay in between. CDR1 and CDR2 (germline): SNHLY, FYNNEI. There are 14 residues in the CDR3.

The chain is built from TRBV5-1 and TRBJ2-7; 15 bases align to TRBD2. The CDR3 is made up of 16 amino acids. After removal of 3 bases from V and 4 bases from J, the junction contained 5 bases not matched to a gene. CDR1 and CDR2 (germline): SGHRS, YFSETQ. Here the CDR3 reads CASSSGTSGGLYEQYF. The CDR3 nucleotides read TGCGCCAGCAGCTCCGGGACTAGCGGGGGGCTTTACGAGCAGTACTTC.

The CDR3 DNA sequence: TGTGCCAGCAGAGACAGGGTCAACTACGAGCAGTACTTC. Translating it yields CASRDRVNYEQYF. The chain carries TRBV28 and TRBJ2-7; 7 bases agree with TRBD1. This CDR3 contains 13 residues. J lost 3 bases, V lost 6 bases, and 5 bases had no gene match. Germline CDR1 reads MDHEN; CDR2 reads SYDVKM.

This chain links TRBV5-1 with TRBJ1-1; D remains unclear. V lost 3 bases and J 1 base, leaving 13 bases between the germline ends. The germline gives CDR1 SGHRS, CDR2 YFSETQ. The CDR3 length is 15 residues. This chain's CDR3 is CASSSTPTGNTEAFF. In DNA form, the CDR3 reads TGCGCCAGCAGCTCCACCCCCACGGGGAACACTGAAGCTTTCTTT.

This clone has a handful of counts. The chain combines TRBV7-2 with TRBJ2-7; a weak D match, TRBD1 (6 bases). Trimming removed 1 base from V and 3 bases from J, with 19 bases in between. The CDR3 loop spans 17 amino acids. CDR1 SGHTA and CDR2 FQGNSA come from the germline V gene. The CDR3 protein is CASSLEVRAGEIYEQYF. The CDR3 nucleotides read TGTGCCAGCAGCTTAGAGGTTCGGGCAGGGGAAATCTACGAGCAGTACTTC.